The present T cell receptor (beta chain) was sequenced within a study of shared clonotypes between healthy human individuals. As for the study in general: Each donor's CD8 memory used one plate, CD8 naive two, each CD4 subset three.

Unmatched junction bases numbered 19, after V lost 4 bases and J lost 8 bases. The CDR3 has 16 amino acids. Germline assignment: CDR1 GTSNPN and CDR2 SVGIG (reference sequence). Sequencing used immunoSEQ multiplex PCR; TCRdb keeps in-frame clones, though not all of them. Of 1.6 million or so clones listed, 95% to 97% are singletons. The gene calls are TRBV30 and TRBJ1-2; 7 bases agree with TRBD1. What was sequenced was naive CD4+ T cells sorted from blood. Subset reported: CD45RA+ positively selected. This clonotype was obtained from a man aged 25 to 40 in good health. CDR3 loop: CAWISGETGRLSGYTF. The CDR3 coding sequence is TGTGCCTGGATCTCGGGTGAGACAGGGCGTCTCTCCGGCTACACCTTC.